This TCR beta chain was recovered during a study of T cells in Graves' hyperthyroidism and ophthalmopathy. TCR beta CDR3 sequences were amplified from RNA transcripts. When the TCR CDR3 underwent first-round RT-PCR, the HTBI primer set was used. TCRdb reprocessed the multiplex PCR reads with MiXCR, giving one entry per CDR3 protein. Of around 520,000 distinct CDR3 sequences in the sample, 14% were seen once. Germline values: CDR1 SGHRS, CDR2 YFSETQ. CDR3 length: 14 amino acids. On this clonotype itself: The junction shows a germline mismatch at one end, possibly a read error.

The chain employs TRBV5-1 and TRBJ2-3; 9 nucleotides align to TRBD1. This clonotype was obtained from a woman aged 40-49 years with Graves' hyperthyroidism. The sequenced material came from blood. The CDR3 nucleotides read TGCGCCAGCAGCCCCCGGACAGGGGAAGATACGCGGTATTTT. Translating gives CASSPRTGEDTRYF.